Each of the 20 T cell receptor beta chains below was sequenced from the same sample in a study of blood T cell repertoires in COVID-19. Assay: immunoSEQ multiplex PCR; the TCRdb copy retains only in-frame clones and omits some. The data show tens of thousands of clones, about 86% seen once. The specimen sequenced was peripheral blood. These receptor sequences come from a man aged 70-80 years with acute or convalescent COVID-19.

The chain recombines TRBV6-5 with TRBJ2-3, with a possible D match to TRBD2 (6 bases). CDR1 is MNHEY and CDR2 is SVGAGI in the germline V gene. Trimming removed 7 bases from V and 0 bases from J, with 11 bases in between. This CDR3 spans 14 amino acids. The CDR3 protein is CASTQRASTDTQYF. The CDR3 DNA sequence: TGTGCCAGCACGCAGCGGGCCAGCACAGATACGCAGTATTTT.

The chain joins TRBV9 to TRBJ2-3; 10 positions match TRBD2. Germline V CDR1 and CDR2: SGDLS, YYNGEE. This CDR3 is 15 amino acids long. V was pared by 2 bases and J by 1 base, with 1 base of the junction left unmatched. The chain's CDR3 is CASSVSGGGTDTQYF. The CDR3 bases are TGTGCCAGCAGCGTGAGCGGGGGGGGCACAGATACGCAGTATTTT.

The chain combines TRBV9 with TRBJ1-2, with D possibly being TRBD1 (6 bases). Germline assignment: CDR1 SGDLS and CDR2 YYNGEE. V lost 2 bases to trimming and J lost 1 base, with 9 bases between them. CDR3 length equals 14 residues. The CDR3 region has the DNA TGTGCCAGCAGCGTCGGGACACTTAACTATGGCTACACCTTC. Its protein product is CASSVGTLNYGYTF.

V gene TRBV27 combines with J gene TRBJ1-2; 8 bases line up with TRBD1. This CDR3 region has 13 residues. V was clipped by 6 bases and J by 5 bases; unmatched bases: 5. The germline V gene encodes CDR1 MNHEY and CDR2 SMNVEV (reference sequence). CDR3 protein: CASRKDRVYGYTF. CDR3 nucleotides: TGTGCCAGCAGAAAGGACAGGGTGTATGGCTACACCTTC.

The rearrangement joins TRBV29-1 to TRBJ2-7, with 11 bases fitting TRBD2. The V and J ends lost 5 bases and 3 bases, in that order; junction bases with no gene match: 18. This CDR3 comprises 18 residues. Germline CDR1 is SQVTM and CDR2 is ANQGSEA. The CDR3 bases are TGCAGCGTTTCTAGCGGGAGGACCCTTATGTATCACCGCTACGAGCAGTACTTC. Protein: CSVSSGRTLMYHRYEQYF.

CDR3 sequence reads: CASSLTPGSSSPLHF. The CDR3 DNA is TGTGCCAGCAGCTTAACTCCGGGTAGTAGTTCACCCCTCCACTTT. The J gene is TRBJ1-6, the V gene TRBV11-2; D call uncertain. V was clipped by 2 bases and J by 9 bases, with 14 bases between them. CDR1 and CDR2 (germline): SGHAT, FQNNGV. This CDR3 region has 15 residues.

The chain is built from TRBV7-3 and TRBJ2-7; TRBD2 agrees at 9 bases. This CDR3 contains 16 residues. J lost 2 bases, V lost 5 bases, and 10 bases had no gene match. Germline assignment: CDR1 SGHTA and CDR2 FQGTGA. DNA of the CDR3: TGTGCCAGCAGCCTGGTGGGCGGGAGGGCTCCCTACGAGCAGTACTTC. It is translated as CASSLVGGRAPYEQYF.

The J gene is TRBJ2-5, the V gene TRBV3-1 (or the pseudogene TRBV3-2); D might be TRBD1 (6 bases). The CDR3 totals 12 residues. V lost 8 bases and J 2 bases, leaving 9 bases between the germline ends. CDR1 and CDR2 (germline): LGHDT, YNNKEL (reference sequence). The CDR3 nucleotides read TGTGCCAGCGGGGGACAACAAGAGACCCAGTACTTC. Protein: CASGGQQETQYF.

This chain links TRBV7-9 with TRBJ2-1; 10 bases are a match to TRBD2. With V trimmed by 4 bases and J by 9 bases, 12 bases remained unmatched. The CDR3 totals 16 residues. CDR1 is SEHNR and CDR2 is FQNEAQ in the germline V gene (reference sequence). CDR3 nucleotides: TGTGCCAGCAGCTCTCCGGGACTAGCGAGTTTGGGTGAGCAGTTCTTC. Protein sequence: CASSSPGLASLGEQFF.

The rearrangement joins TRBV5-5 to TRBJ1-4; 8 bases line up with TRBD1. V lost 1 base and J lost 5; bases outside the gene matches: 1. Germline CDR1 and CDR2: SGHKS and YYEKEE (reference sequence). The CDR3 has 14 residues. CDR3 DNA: TGTGCCAGCAGCTTGTGGACAGGGAATGAAAAACTGTTTTTT. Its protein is CASSLWTGNEKLFF.

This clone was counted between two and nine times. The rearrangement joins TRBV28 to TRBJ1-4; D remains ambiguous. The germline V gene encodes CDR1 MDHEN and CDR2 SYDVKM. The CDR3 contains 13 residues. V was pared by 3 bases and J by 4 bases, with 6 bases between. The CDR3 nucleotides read TGTGCCAGCAGTTTGGAGGTTAATGAAAAACTGTTTTTT. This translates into CASSLEVNEKLFF.

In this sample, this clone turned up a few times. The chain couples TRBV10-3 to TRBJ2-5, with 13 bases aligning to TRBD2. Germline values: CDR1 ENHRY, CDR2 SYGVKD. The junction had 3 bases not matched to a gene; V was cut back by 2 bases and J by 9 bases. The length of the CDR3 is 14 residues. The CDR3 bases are TGTGCCATCAGTGAGACTAGCGGGGGGGCGGCCCAGTACTTC. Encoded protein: CAISETSGGAAQYF.

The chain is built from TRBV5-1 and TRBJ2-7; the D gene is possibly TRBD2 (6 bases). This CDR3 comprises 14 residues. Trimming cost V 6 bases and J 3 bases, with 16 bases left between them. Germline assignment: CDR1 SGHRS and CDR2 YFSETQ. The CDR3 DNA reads TGCGCCAGCACTCTGGGACTTTTTGTCTACGAGCAGTACTTC. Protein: CASTLGLFVYEQYF. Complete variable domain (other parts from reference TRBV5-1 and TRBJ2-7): KAGVTQTPRYLIKTRGQQVTLSCSPISGHRSVSWYQQTPGQGLQFLFEYFSETQRNKGNFPGRFSGRQFSNSRSEMNVSTLELGDSALYLCASTLGLFVYEQYFGPGTRLTVT.

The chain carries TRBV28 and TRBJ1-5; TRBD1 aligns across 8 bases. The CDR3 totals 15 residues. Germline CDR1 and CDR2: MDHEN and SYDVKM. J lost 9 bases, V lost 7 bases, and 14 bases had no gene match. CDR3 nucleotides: TGTGCCAGCACCACTCAGGGGGCGCGTAGTAGGCCCCAGCATTTT. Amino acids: CASTTQGARSRPQHF.

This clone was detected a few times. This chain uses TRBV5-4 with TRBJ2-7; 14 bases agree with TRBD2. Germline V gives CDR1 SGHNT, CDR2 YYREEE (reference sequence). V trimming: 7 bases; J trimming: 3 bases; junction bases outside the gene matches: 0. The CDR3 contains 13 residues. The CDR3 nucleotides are TGTGCCAGCGGACTAGCGGGAGGCTACGAGCAGTACTTC. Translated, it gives CASGLAGGYEQYF.

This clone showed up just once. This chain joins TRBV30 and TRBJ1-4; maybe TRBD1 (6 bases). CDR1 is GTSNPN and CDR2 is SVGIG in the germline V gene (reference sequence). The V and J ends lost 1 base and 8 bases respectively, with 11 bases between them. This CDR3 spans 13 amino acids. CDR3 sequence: CAWSEGGGEKLFF. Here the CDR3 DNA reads TGTGCCTGGAGTGAGGGGGGAGGGGAAAAACTGTTTTTT.

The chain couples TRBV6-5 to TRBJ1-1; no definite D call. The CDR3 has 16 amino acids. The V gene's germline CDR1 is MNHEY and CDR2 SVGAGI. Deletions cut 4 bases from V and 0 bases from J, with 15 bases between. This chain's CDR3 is CASSSPKTGLNTEAFF. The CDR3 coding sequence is TGTGCCAGCAGTTCCCCTAAGACGGGATTGAACACTGAAGCTTTCTTT.

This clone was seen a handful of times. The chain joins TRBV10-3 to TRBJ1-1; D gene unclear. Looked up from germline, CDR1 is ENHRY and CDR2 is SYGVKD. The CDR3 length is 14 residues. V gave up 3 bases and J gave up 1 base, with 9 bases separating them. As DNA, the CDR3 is TGTGCCATCAGTGAAAATCGGGAGAACACTGAAGCTTTCTTT. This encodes CAISENRENTEAFF.

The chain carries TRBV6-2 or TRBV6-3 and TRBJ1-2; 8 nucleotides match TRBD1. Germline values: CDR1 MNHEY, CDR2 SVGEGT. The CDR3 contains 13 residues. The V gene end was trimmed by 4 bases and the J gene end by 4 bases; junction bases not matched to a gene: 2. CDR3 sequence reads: CASSLGQVYGYTF. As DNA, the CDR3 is TGTGCCAGCAGTTTGGGACAGGTCTATGGCTACACCTTC.

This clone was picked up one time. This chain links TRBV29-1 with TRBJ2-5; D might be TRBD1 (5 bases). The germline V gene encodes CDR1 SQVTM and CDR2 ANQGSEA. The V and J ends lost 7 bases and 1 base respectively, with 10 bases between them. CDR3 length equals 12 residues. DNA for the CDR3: TGCAGCGGAGACAGAACCCAAGAGACCCAGTACTTC. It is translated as CSGDRTQETQYF.